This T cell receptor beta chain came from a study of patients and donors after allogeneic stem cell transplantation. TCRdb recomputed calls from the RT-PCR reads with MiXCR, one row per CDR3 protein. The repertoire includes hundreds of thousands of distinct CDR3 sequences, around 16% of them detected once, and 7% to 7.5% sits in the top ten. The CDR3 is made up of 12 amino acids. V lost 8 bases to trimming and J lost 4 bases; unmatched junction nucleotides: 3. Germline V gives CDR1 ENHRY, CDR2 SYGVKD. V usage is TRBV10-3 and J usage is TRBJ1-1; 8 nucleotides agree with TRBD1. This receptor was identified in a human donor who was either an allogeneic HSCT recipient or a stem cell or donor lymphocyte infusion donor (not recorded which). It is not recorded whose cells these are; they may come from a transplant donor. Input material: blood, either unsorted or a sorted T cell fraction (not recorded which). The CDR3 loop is CAIGTGGTEAFF. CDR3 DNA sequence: TGTGCCATCGGAACAGGGGGCACTGAAGCTTTCTTT.